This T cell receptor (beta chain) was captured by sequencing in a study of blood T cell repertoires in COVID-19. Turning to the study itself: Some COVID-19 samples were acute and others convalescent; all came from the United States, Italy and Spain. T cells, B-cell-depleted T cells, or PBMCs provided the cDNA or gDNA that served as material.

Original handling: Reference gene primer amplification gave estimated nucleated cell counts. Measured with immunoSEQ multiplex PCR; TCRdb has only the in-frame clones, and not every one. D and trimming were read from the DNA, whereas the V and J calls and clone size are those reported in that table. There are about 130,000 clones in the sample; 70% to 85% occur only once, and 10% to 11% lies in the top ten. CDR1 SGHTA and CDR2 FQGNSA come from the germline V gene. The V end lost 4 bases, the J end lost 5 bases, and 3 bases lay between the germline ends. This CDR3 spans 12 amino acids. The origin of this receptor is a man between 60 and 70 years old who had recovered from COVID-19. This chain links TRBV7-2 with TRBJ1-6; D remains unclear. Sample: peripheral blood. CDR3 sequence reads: CASSSNNSPLHF. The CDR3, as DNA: TGTGCCAGCAGCTCTAATAATTCACCCCTCCACTTT.